The present T cell receptor beta chain was sequenced within a study of shared T cell receptors in the human thymus. Profiled with immunoSEQ multiplex PCR; TCRdb holds only in-frame clones, not every one. The sample records about 660,000 clones, roughly 90% being singletons. Per the germline V gene, CDR1 is MNHEY and CDR2 is SVGAGI. Trimming removed 4 bases from V and 6 bases from J; junction bases left unmatched: 8. The CDR3 is made up of 14 amino acids. These data were also reused for a study on human thymus T cells.

This TCR was recovered from a boy in the first two years of life with a congenital heart defect. The sequencing input was thymocytes. This chain joins TRBV6-5 and TRBJ2-7; 8 bases line up with TRBD1. Here the CDR3 reads CASSSDRAISEQYF. CDR3 sequence (DNA): TGTGCCAGCAGTTCGGACAGGGCAATTTCCGAGCAGTACTTC.